This T cell receptor (beta chain) stems from a study of shared clonotypes between healthy human individuals. Study-wide context: The donor pool was made up of two women and three men aged 18 to 49. CD8 memory received one plate per donor, CD8 naive two, CD4 memory three and CD4 naive three.

Naive CD4+ cells were CD45RA-selected; the remaining cells were memory. The CDR3 spans 14 residues. The V gene lost 2 bases and the J gene lost 0 bases, with 6 bases spanning the gap. Germline values: CDR1 SGDLS, CDR2 YYNGEE. Across several immunoSEQ plates, the genomic DNA of each subset was split evenly. Here immunoSEQ multiplex PCR was the method, and the copy in TCRdb shows in-frame clones only, minus some. Of 2 million to 2.5 million clones listed, 93% are singletons. This TCR was sampled from a man aged 18 to 35 in good health. Some clones in this sample may be carry-over from other donors' samples. The specimen sequenced was naive CD4+ T cells from PBMCs. Subset here: CD45RA+ positively selected. The rearrangement uses TRBV9 and TRBJ2-1; D unclear. The CDR3: CASSVRSSYNEQFF. CDR3 sequence (DNA): TGTGCCAGCAGCGTCCGGAGCTCCTACAATGAGCAGTTCTTC.